Sequencing of this T cell receptor (beta chain) was carried out in a study of blood T cell repertoires in COVID-19. V gave up 6 bases and J gave up 4 bases; unmatched junction bases: 6. Per the germline V gene, CDR1 is MNHEY and CDR2 is SMNVEV (reference sequence). The CDR3 is 14 residues long. In the authors' methods: Estimates of nucleated cell counts were drawn from the amplification of reference gene primers. Clones were read by immunoSEQ multiplex PCR, and TCRdb kept only the in-frame ones, dropping some. V and J calls plus clone size are reproduced from that table; the DNA served to infer D and trimming. The sample holds 220,000 or so clones, 90% seen once.

The specimen was PBMCs or T cells enriched from blood (not recorded which). The receptor was isolated from a man between 25 and 39 years old who had been exposed to COVID-19. The chain employs TRBV27 and TRBJ2-1; 7 bases fit TRBD1. Here the CDR3 DNA reads TGTGCCAGCAGGCGACAGGGAGCGTACAATGAGCAGTTCTTC. Translation gives CASRRQGAYNEQFF.